This T cell receptor beta chain was captured in a study of tumor and adjacent non-tumor tissue in lung cancer. In the study overall: The patients, approximately 9 men and a few women, were roughly 30 to 80 with stage I to III disease. Overall study results and limits: TCR diversity was significantly greater in tumor than normal lung tissue.

The library came from three nested PCR rounds adapted from ARM-PCR protocols. TCRdb analysed the multiplex PCR reads with MiXCR anew, one entry per CDR3 protein. The table lists 90,000 to 110,000 distinct CDR3 sequences, 60% to 65% of them singletons. The CDR3 is 15 residues long. Germline loops: CDR1 MGHRA, CDR2 YSYEKL. This sample's RNA came from whole unsorted tissue. The normal lung tissue was taken more than 3 cm from the tumor edge. Chemotherapy-naive patients with new lung cancer underwent thoracic surgery in China, August–late 2014. With respect to this clonotype: Its antigen remains unidentified. A read error may account for a junction end that differs from germline.

The sequenced sample was distant non-tumor lung tissue. This receptor was obtained from a man aged 55 to 70 with non-small cell lung cancer. This chain uses TRBV4-1 with TRBJ2-5; D perhaps matches TRBD2 (5 bases). The CDR3 loop reads CANSRGNMDQETQYF. DNA of the CDR3: TGTGCCAACAGCAGAGGGAATATGGACCAAGAGACCCAGTACTTC.